Shown below are 12 T cell receptor beta chains from a single sample sequenced in a study of shared clonotypes between healthy human individuals. Repertoires were generated with immunoSEQ multiplex PCR, while TCRdb's copy carries only in-frame clones and drops some. Here the sample spans about 580,000 clones, roughly 98% being singletons. Naive-designated CD8 cells lacked CD45RO, were positively enriched for CCR7, and omitted terminally differentiated effector memory CD45RA+ cells. The material sequenced was naive CD8+ T cells sorted from blood. These receptors all come from a young man in good health.

The chain links TRBV9 to TRBJ2-7; D uncertain. V was pared by 0 bases and J by 7 bases, with 8 bases between. The CDR3 covers 12 residues. From germline, CDR1 is SGDLS and CDR2 YYNGEE. The CDR3 sequence: CASSVGGEEQYF. DNA of the CDR3: TGTGCCAGCAGCGTAGGTGGCGAGGAGCAGTACTTC.

In this sample, this clone turned up once. J is TRBJ2-1 and V is TRBV7-8; the match to TRBD2 covers 10 bases. The ends lost 0 bases at V and 9 bases at J; junction bases unmatched: 5. The germline V gene encodes CDR1 SGHVS and CDR2 FQNEAQ. This CDR3 has 15 residues. The CDR3: CASSLAGTSVREQFF. As DNA, the CDR3 is TGTGCCAGCAGCTTAGCGGGGACTAGCGTTCGTGAGCAGTTCTTC. Full variable domain (remainder filled in from reference TRBV7-8 and TRBJ2-1): GAGVSQSPRYKVAKRGQDVALRCDPISGHVSLFWYQQALGQGPEFLTYFQNEAQLDKSGLPSDRFFAERPEGSVSTLKIQRTQQEDSAVYLCASSLAGTSVREQFFGPGTRLTVL.

The V gene is TRBV5-1, the J gene TRBJ2-3; 7 bases align to TRBD2. CDR3 length: 16 residues. The V and J ends lost 0 bases and 3 bases, in that order; junction bases with no gene match: 7. Per germline, CDR1 SGHRS and CDR2 YFSETQ. Written as DNA, the CDR3 is TGCGCCAGCAGCTTGGAGGAGGGAGGGCTAACAGATACGCAGTATTTT. The encoded protein is CASSLEEGGLTDTQYF.

Worth noting for this clone: Other nucleotide sequences in the sample specify the same CDR3. This chain connects TRBV9 to TRBJ2-7; D perhaps matches TRBD2 (6 bases). From germline, CDR1 is SGDLS and CDR2 YYNGEE. The CDR3 runs to 15 residues. V lost 0 bases to trimming and J lost 0 bases, with 10 bases between them. CDR3 nucleotide sequence: TGTGCCAGCAGCGTAGGGGACGGGAGCTCCTACGAGCAGTACTTC. Encoded protein: CASSVGDGSSYEQYF. The entire variable domain, with the rest obtained from reference TRBV9 and TRBJ2-7, is as follows: DSGVTQTPKHLITATGQRVTLRCSPRSGDLSVYWYQQSLDQGLQFLIQYYNGEERAKGNILERFSAQQFPDLHSELNLSSLELGDSALYFCASSVGDGSSYEQYFGPGTRLTVT.

The chain has TRBV5-1 and TRBJ2-2, with no clear D. Germline loops: CDR1 SGHRS, CDR2 YFSETQ. This CDR3 has 16 residues. Trimming shortened V by 0 bases and J by 3 bases, and 12 bases separated the two germline ends. The CDR3 sequence: CASSLGVASDTGELFF. The DNA for the CDR3 is TGCGCCAGCAGCTTGGGGGTGGCGAGCGACACCGGGGAGCTGTTTTTT. The full variable domain, completed using reference TRBV5-1 and TRBJ2-2, is KAGVTQTPRYLIKTRGQQVTLSCSPISGHRSVSWYQQTPGQGLQFLFEYFSETQRNKGNFPGRFSGRQFSNSRSEMNVSTLELGDSALYLCASSLGVASDTGELFFGEGSRLTVL.

This chain joins TRBV30 and TRBJ1-5; 7 bases map to TRBD1. V was pared by 2 bases and J by 2 bases, with 12 bases of the junction left unmatched. The CDR3 runs to 17 residues. The germline gives CDR1 GTSNPN, CDR2 SVGIG (reference sequence). The CDR3 region is CAWSPLNRGKGNQPQHF. In DNA form, the CDR3 reads TGTGCCTGGAGTCCCTTAAACAGGGGTAAGGGCAATCAGCCCCAGCATTTT.

The chain combines TRBV4-2 with TRBJ2-1, with D possibly matching TRBD2 (6 bases). With 3 bases removed from V and 0 bases from J, the gap between germline ends came to 12 bases. The length of the CDR3 is 16 residues. Germline V gene data show CDR1 as LGHNA and CDR2 as YNFKEQ. The CDR3 bases are TGTGCCAGCAGCCAGGCCGGACTAAGCTCCTACAATGAGCAGTTCTTC. It encodes CASSQAGLSSYNEQFF.

This chain connects TRBV7-8 to TRBJ2-1, with D maybe TRBD2 (6 bases). CDR1 is SGHVS and CDR2 is FQNEAQ in the germline V gene. CDR3 length equals 17 residues. The V end was cut by 4 bases, the J end by 3 bases, with 19 bases between. This CDR3 is CASSSHFPGLVYNEQFF. CDR3 DNA sequence: TGTGCCAGCAGCTCACATTTTCCGGGACTGGTCTACAATGAGCAGTTCTTC.

This rearrangement joins TRBV7-9 to TRBJ2-2; unclear D gene. Trimming removed 5 bases from V and 3 bases from J, with 4 bases in between. The CDR3 runs to 12 residues. CDR1 is SEHNR, CDR2 FQNEAQ, per germline (reference sequence). This CDR3 reads CASSTDTGELFF. CDR3 DNA sequence: TGTGCCAGCAGCACGGACACCGGGGAGCTGTTTTTT.

This clone was picked up one time. The V call is TRBV5-6, the J call TRBJ1-4, with D maybe TRBD1 (6 bases). V was pared by 3 bases and J by 5 bases, with 11 bases between. The CDR3 totals 14 residues. Germline CDR1 SGHDT, CDR2 YYEEEE. The CDR3: CASSSGAANEKLFF. CDR3 in DNA: TGTGCCAGCAGCTCGGGGGCTGCGAATGAAAAACTGTTTTTT.

The chain links TRBV9 to TRBJ1-1; tentatively, D is TRBD1 (5 bases). The ends were cut back, 3 bases at V and 3 bases at J, with 9 bases in the middle. The length of the CDR3 is 13 residues. Germline-derived CDR1 and CDR2 are SGDLS and YYNGEE. The CDR3 protein is CASSALGDTEAFF. CDR3 coding DNA: TGTGCCAGCAGCGCCCTGGGGGACACTGAAGCTTTCTTT.

CDR3 residues: CATTTGIISYEQYF. The CDR3 DNA sequence: TGTGCCACTACTACGGGGATCATATCCTACGAGCAGTACTTC. The V gene is TRBV6-1, the J gene TRBJ2-7; tentative D call: TRBD2 (5 bases). V shed 10 bases and J shed 1 base, with 17 bases lying between them. Germline values: CDR1 MNHNS, CDR2 SASEGT. The CDR3 length is 14 residues.